This T cell receptor beta chain was identified during a study of blood T cell repertoires in COVID-19. Assay used: immunoSEQ multiplex PCR; TCRdb lists only in-frame clones, some missing. The sample lists about 200,000 clones, approximately 86% occurring once. Losses at the gene ends were 1 base for V and 2 bases for J; bases not matched to a gene: 8. The CDR3 covers 17 residues. Germline-derived CDR1 and CDR2 are SGHTA and FQGNSA. This TCR derives from a woman aged 30 to 39 who had recovered from COVID-19. This chain uses TRBV7-2 with TRBJ1-2; 9 bases align to TRBD1. The sequencing sample was made of PBMCs or T cells enriched from blood (not recorded which). CDR3 DNA sequence: TGTGCCAGCAGCTTAGATGGGACAGGGAATAACAACTATGGCTACACCTTC. Translation gives CASSLDGTGNNNYGYTF.